These 5 T cell receptor beta chains share one sample of origin, sequenced in a study of T cell repertoires in cytomegalovirus infection. TCRdb processed the reads anew with MiXCR; each CDR3 protein has one entry. Of about 100,000 distinct CDR3 sequences listed, less than 25% are singletons. The material sequenced was CD8+ T cells from PBMCs. The receptors derive from a human donor in good health (CMV status not recorded). Some clones in this sample may be carry-over from other donors' samples.

A few counts support this clonotype. The rearrangement joins TRBV7-8 to TRBJ1-4, with TRBD1 matching 9 bases. The CDR3 loop spans 16 amino acids. V dropped 5 bases and J dropped 0; count of bases not matched to a gene: 4. Germline CDR1 is SGHVS and CDR2 is FQNEAQ. CDR3: CASSMTGGSTNEKLFF. In DNA, the CDR3 is TGTGCCAGCAGCATGACAGGGGGGTCAACTAATGAAAAACTGTTTTTT.

This clonotype appeared many times. The V gene is TRBV28, the J gene TRBJ1-3; no definite D call. The ends were cut back, 3 bases at V and 0 bases at J, with 9 bases in the middle. This CDR3 is 15 amino acids long. Germline V gives CDR1 MDHEN, CDR2 SYDVKM. The DNA of the CDR3 is TGTGCCAGCAGTTTGGGATTTTCCTCTGGAAACACCATATATTTT. Translated, it gives CASSLGFSSGNTIYF.

J is TRBJ2-6 and V is TRBV9; 7 bases line up with TRBD1. After removal of 4 bases from V and 0 bases from J, the junction contained 10 bases not matched to a gene. Germline CDR1 is SGDLS and CDR2 is YYNGEE. The CDR3 sequence is 18 residues long. CDR3 region: CASSFPTGSISGANVLTF. The CDR3 bases are TGTGCCAGCAGCTTCCCGACAGGGAGTATCTCTGGGGCCAACGTCCTGACTTTC.

This clonotype was seen a few times. This sequence joins TRBV20-1 and TRBJ2-7; D assignment may be TRBD1 or TRBD2 (5 bases each). Trimming removed 1 base from V and 0 bases from J, with 7 bases in between. This CDR3 has 13 residues. Germline lookup yields CDR1 DFQATT and CDR2 SNEGSKA (reference sequence). The CDR3 region is CSARGDDSYEQYF. In nucleotides, the CDR3 is TGCAGTGCTAGAGGGGACGACTCCTACGAGCAGTACTTC.

The chain employs TRBV10-1 and TRBJ2-1, with D perhaps matching TRBD1 or TRBD2 (5 bases each). CDR3 length equals 17 residues. CDR1 is WNHNN, CDR2 SYGVQD, per germline (reference sequence). V shed 2 bases and J shed 8 bases, with 22 bases lying between them. CDR3: CASSEIAAGSARHEQFF. DNA for the CDR3: TGCGCCAGCAGTGAGATCGCGGCAGGGAGTGCACGGCATGAGCAGTTCTTC.